Listed here is a single T cell receptor (beta chain). PCR primers comprised 60 Vbeta and 13 Jbeta primers. Data came from immunoSEQ multiplex PCR; TCRdb stores just in-frame clones and leaves some out. This table holds 60,000 to 95,000 clones, approximately 72% found once. This sample is part of a study of cytomegalovirus exposure and HLA in healthy donors. Germline-derived CDR1 and CDR2 are LGHNA and YNFKEQ. This CDR3 comprises 15 residues. With 5 bases removed from V and 5 bases from J, the gap between germline ends came to 16 bases. Sequenced material: PBMCs. The V gene is TRBV4-2, the J gene TRBJ1-5; weak D call: TRBD1 (6 bases). The TCR was taken from a woman in her thirties or forties in good health and CMV-seropositive. The CDR3 reads CASSDHRDTDQPQHF. Here the CDR3 DNA reads TGTGCCAGCAGCGACCACCGGGACACAGATCAGCCCCAGCATTTT.